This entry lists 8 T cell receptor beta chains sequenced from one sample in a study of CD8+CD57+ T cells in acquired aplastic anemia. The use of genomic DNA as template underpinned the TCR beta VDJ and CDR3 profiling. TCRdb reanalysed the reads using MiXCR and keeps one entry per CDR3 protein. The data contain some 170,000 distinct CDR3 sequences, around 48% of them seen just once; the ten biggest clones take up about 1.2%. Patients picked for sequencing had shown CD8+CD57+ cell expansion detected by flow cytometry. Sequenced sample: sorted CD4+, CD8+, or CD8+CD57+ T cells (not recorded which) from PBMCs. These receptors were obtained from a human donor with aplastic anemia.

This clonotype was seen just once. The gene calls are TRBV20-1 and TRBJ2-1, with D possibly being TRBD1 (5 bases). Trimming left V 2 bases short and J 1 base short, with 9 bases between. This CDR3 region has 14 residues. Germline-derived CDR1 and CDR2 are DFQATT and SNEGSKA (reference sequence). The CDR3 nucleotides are TGCAGTGCTAGAATCGACAGATCCTACAATGAGCAGTTCTTC. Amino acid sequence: CSARIDRSYNEQFF.

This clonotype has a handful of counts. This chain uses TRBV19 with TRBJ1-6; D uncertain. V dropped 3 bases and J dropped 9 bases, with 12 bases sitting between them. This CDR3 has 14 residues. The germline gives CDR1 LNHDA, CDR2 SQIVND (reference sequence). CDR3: CASSMASGGSPLHF. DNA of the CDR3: TGTGCCAGTAGTATGGCGTCAGGCGGTTCACCCCTCCACTTT. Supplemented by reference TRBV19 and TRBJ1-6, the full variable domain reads DGGITQSPKYLFRKEGQNVTLSCEQNLNHDAMYWYRQDPGQGLRLIYYSQIVNDFQKGDIAEGYSVSREKKESFPLTVTSAQKNPTAFYLCASSMASGGSPLHFGNGTRLTVT.

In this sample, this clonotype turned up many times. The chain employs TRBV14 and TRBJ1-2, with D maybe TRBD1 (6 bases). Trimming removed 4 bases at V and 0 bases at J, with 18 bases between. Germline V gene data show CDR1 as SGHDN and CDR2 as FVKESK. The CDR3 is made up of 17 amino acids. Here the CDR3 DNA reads TGTGCCAGCAGCCCCCGTGTTGGGGGGCCAGCTAACTATGGCTACACCTTC. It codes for CASSPRVGGPANYGYTF.

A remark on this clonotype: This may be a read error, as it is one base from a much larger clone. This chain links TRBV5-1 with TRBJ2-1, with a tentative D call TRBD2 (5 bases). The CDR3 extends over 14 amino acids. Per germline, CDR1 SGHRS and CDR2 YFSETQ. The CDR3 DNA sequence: TGCGCCAGCAGCCCGAGACACGACTACAATGAGCAGCTCTTC. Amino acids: CASSPRHDYNEQLF.

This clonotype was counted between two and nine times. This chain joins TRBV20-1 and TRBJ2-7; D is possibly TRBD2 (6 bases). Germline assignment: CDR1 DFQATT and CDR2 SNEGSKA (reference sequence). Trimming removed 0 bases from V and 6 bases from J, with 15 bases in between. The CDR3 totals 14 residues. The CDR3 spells CSARDAGTVSEQYF. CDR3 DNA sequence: TGCAGTGCTAGAGATGCAGGGACTGTCTCCGAGCAGTACTTC.

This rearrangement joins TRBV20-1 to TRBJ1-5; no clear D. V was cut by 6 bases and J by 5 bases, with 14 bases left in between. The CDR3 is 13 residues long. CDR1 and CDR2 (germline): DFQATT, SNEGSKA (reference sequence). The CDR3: CSASTEGHQPQHF. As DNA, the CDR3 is TGCAGTGCCAGCACTGAGGGTCATCAGCCCCAGCATTTT.

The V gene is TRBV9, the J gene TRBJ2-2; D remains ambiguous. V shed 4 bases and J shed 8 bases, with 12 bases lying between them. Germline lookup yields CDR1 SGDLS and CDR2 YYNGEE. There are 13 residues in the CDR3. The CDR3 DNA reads TGTGCCAGCAGCCAAGATACGATTGGGGAGCTGTTTTTT. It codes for CASSQDTIGELFF. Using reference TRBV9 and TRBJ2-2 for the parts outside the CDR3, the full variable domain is DSGVTQTPKHLITATGQRVTLRCSPRSGDLSVYWYQQSLDQGLQFLIQYYNGEERAKGNILERFSAQQFPDLHSELNLSSLELGDSALYFCASSQDTIGELFFGEGSRLTVL.

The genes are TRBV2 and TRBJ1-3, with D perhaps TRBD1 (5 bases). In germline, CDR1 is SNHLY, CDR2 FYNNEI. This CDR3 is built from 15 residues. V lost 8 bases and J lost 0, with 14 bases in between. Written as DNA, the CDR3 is TGTGCCAGCGGGGGAAGGGCCCTCTCTGGAAACACCATATATTTT. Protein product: CASGGRALSGNTIYF.